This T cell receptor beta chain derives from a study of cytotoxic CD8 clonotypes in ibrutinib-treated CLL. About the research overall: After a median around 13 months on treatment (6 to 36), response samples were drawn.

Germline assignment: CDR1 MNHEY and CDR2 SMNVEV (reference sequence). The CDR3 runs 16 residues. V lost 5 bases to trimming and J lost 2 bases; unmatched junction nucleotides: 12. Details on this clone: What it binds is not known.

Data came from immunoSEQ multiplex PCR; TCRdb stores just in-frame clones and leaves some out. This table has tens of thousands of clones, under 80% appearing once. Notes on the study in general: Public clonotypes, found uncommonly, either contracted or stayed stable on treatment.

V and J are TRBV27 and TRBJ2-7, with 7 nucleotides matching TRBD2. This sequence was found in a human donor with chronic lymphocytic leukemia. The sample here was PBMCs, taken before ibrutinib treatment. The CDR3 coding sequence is TGTGCCAGCAGTCTTTCCCCTCCTAGCGGAACCTACGAGCAGTACTTC. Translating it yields CASSLSPPSGTYEQYF.